This T cell receptor (beta chain) comes out of a study of cytomegalovirus exposure and HLA in healthy donors listed by TCRdb under 2017. Broadly, across the study: In an earlier analysis of 587 of the donors, 276 Gb of sequence data and just under 120 million unique TCR beta sequences from about 180 million T cells were reported. Class I and class II HLA loci were covered by the typing at four-digit resolution. In a later analysis, previously published TCR beta repertoires from 666 donors were re-analyzed and high-resolution HLA genotyping was added so that TCR occurrence patterns could be studied. To predict cytomegalovirus infection status, the study brought together high-throughput TCR immunosequencing, statistical association of individual TCRs with disease status, and machine learning. All discovery cohort repertoires had been generated using a single sequencing platform. In an earlier analysis of several hundred of the donors, high-throughput TCR beta sequencing was used to judge whether each TCR beta V gene segment behaved as functional or pseudogenic. Among almost 400 genotyped donors of the cohort, an average of about 240,000 unique TCR beta nucleotide sequences were sequenced per donor, around 20% of them non-productive. Rather than drawing on any new phenotypic data, the later analysis identified candidate immune exposures from TCR beta sequences and the way those sequences occurred across donors. The study aimed to test whether cataloging public T cell receptors could reveal signatures of past pathogen exposure. The T cell repertoires of some 670 subjects were profiled by immunosequencing and related to cytomegalovirus serostatus. Typing coverage varied by locus: about 620-630 donors for A, B, C, DRB1 and DQB1; approximately 500 for DQA1; more than 600 for DPA1; 450 to 480 for DPB1. In a later genetic analysis, genome-wide SNP genotypes for about 65% of the roughly 670 donors were used, and that subset was treated as a discovery cohort. Besides the first cohort of 550 to 750 subjects, a separate validation cohort made up of 120 different subjects was used. Donor age, sex, ethnicity and CMV serostatus were compiled alongside the repertoire data. Of the 300 to 500 genotyped donors, less than 85% were placed in the genetic ancestry cluster associated with self-reported Caucasian donors. An early release that covered around 590 HLA-typed donors contained about 290 gigabases of sequencing data and around 80 million unique TCR sequences. About 5 DR-DQ haplotypes were handled as single units for association and clustering, since linkage in the cohort was strong.

General findings and caveats noted by the study authors: At a false discovery rate of 0.05, a later analysis linked 16,000 or so TCR beta sequences to specific HLA alleles. In a later analysis, most CMV-associated TCR beta chains were found to appear HLA-restricted, with HLA associations seemingly driven largely by CMV exposure. In this cohort, only TCR beta chains were sequenced, and detectable features were limited by the absence of alpha or paired-chain data. Several of the top co-occurrence clusters appeared to be linked to parvovirus B19, influenza, CMV and Epstein-Barr virus, according to a later analysis. In both the original and validation cohorts, the classifier was reported to diagnose cytomegalovirus status with high specificity and sensitivity. Correlated functional status among segregating V segments might be attributable to linkage disequilibrium, but an unknown experimental factor could not be ruled out. Over 15 rarely observed V segments, including chromosome 9 orphons, were excluded from the earlier analysis of just under 600 of the donors because counts were too low. The study gave a list of about 150 TCR beta chains associated with cytomegalovirus. A later genetic analysis associated a missense DCLRE1C variant with V-gene and J-gene trimming of TCR beta chains, and an independent cohort replicated the association. A further reported finding was that TCR beta sequences accurately predicted the HLA-A and HLA-B alleles for most subjects in the first cohort. In a later analysis, HLA-associated TCR beta chains showed more clonal expansion and lower generation probabilities than non-associated chains that were equally common. For the cohort, immune exposure information was limited to CMV serostatus. Roughly uniform sequencing depth across donors was assumed in presence/absence analyses, although this assumption may not hold. A later analysis found that TCR association rates varied across HLA loci, with DRB1 alleles showing the most associated TCRs and HLA-C alleles the fewest. According to a later genetic analysis, donors in an Asian-associated ancestry cluster had fewer N-insertions in productive TCRs than the approximately 630-donor mean. Most TCR sequences were seen in very few donors, while some public TCRs were found in many individuals. According to the authors, the approach could potentially be generalized to other disease states and immunological phenotypes. In vitro tests confirmed that a few of the cytomegalovirus-associated TCR beta chains recognize cytomegalovirus antigens. When HLA alleles, especially DR and DQ, strongly co-occurred, TCR associations were difficult to assign to individual alleles. Because some donors lacked HLA typing at each locus, the association tests relied only on the typed subset. An earlier analysis of several hundred of the donors showed that most TCR beta V segments appeared in productive rearrangements either about 87% or about 30% of the time, which broadly matched IMGT annotations. Some IMGT-functional V segments, including TRBV6-2 and TRBV6-3, could not be told apart with the 87-base-pair reads, so those segments were excluded. A group of highly shared sequence variants was considered likely to be a technical artifact of the sequencing pipeline.

Library preparation used the immunoSEQ multiplex PCR assay. For the multiplex PCR, a mixture combining 60 forward primers for TCR Vbeta segments and 13 reverse primers for TCR Jbeta segments was used. The CDR3 region of rearranged TCR beta genes was amplified from genomic DNA with a multiplex PCR assay. Amplified TCR beta libraries were sequenced as 87-base-pair reads on the Illumina HiSeq System. The original pipeline was this. In a later analysis, tens of millions of unique TCR beta chains were counted across the roughly 610 repertoires, and roughly 11 million of these chains were shared by at least two donors. Raw reads were error-corrected and collapsed into unique sequences by a nearest-neighbor algorithm in which closely related sequences were merged to remove PCR and sequencing errors. V, D and J gene segments were assigned by aligning CDR3 sequences to IMGT reference sequences. For a sequence to be retained, at least a six-nucleotide match to both a V gene segment and a J gene segment was required. Rearrangements were classified as productive when the CDR3 lacked stop codons and remained in frame with V and J, and all other rearrangements were classified as non-productive. CDR3 was defined by IMGT convention, running from the second conserved V-encoded cysteine to the conserved J-encoded phenylalanine. The earlier analysis of 500 to 750 of the donors excluded any sequence lacking an unambiguous match to a single V gene segment. In an earlier analysis of approximately 500 of the donors, a V segment was called functional when productive rearrangements were above 56.7%, and segregating when the standard deviation between donors exceeded 5%. A statistical classification framework was built to diagnose cytomegalovirus status from the catalog of TCR beta chain sequences. In a later analysis, TCR nucleotide sequences were compared against IMGT/GENE-DB human TR gene sequences so that V and J genes could be assigned. In a later analysis, CDR3 sequences and most-parsimonious VDJ recombination scenarios were assigned using the TCRdist pipeline. A later analysis defined each TCR beta chain by its CDR3 amino acid sequence plus V-gene family, and excluded reads lacking a unique V-gene family. As a way to deal with suspected cross-contamination and a sequencing artifact, a later analysis dropped hundreds of nucleotide sequences that were highly shared and had low generation probability. In a later analysis, a clonal expansion index for each public chain was calculated from normalized within-repertoire ranks of inferred template counts. A later analysis computed generation probabilities with a VDJ recombination model fitted to out-of-frame rearrangements, and checked the results against IGoR. In a later analysis, hypergeometric tests were used to score TCR-TCR, TCR-HLA and TCR-CMV co-occurrence, with a repertoire-size bias correction applied to TCR pairs. To estimate false discovery rates, a later analysis permuted the HLA or CMV assignments 20 times. A later analysis grouped co-occurring TCRs with DBSCAN, adding TCRdist sequence similarity when clustering within HLA-allele-positive subsets. For co-occurrence clustering, repertoires with fewer than 30,000 or more than 120,000 public chains were excluded, along with roughly 5 repertoires with anomalous nucleotide sharing. Sourced from immuneACCESS, this table was stored by TCRdb with only in-frame sequences that have V and J called. A share of the clones is absent; for the studies checked, an unresolved V gene accounts for under half, and the remainder has no known explanation. The DNA gave D and trimming, while V, J and clone size come from that table. Counted in this sample were 150,000 to 200,000 clones; around 79% of them appeared once. The top ten constitute 1.5% to 2% of the sample.

V loses 0 bases at its end and J loses 0 bases; junction bases beyond the gene matches: 11. The CDR3 measures 19 amino acids from cysteine to phenylalanine. This entry keeps only the CDR3 DNA: 57 bases, framed from base 1. The germline V gene provides CDR1 MRHNA and CDR2 SNTAGT. The cohort was made up of roughly 670 healthy bone marrow donors. At the time of sampling, all cohort members were nominally healthy, though unrecorded immune exposures were likely present. The donor was CMV seronegative and was included in the group of a few hundred seronegative cohort members. Each donor provided a peripheral blood sample, and peripheral blood mononuclear cells were used for TCR beta sequencing. The Qiagen DNeasy Blood Extraction Kit was used to extract genomic DNA from the blood cell samples. In the case of this clone: This clone's antigen is unknown. No much larger clone exists at a distance of one base, and base qualities are not known.

The sequence links TRBV6-4 to TRBJ1-5; the junction holds 7 bases that match TRBD1. This receptor was identified in a woman aged 50 to 60 in good health and CMV-seronegative. Material for sequencing was PBMCs. The nucleotides read TGTGCCAGCAGTGACTCGACAGGGAACGCCCCCTATAGCAATCAGCCCCAGCATTTT. It is translated as CASSDSTGNAPYSNQPQHF.